This T cell receptor (beta chain) derives from a study of CD8+ T cells in alopecia areata. Study results and caveats: Normal skin contains resident alphabeta T cells, and these are also sequenced in scalp samples. Clonality was higher in lesional than normal scalp, especially in alopecia totalis/universalis.

RNA was extracted and reverse transcribed into cDNA as the sequencing template. Method: immunoSEQ multiplex PCR; TCRdb's copy keeps in-frame clones and lacks some. The sample holds approximately 300,000 clones, and no clone turns up only once. This clone came up a few times. The antigen is unknown. Gene names denote mouse genes. Cells that came from pooled cutaneous lymph nodes were sorted using CD4, CD8alpha, NKG2D, NKG2ACE and other markers. This receptor was obtained from a C3H/HeJ mouse with alopecia areata. MHC haplotype of the strain: H2-k. The sequenced material came from CD4+ T cells sorted from a lymph node.

The part of the CDR3 DNA that was read is TGTGCTAGCAGTCCCGGGGGGGGGATTTCCTATAATTCGCCC. This encodes CASSPGGGISYNSP. In full, the CDR3 is CASSPGGGISYNSPLYF. J is TRBJ1-6 and V is TRBV29, with TRBD1 as a possible D gene (5 bases). The sequenced fragment ends 3 residues before the CDR3 boundary, so the rest is inferred from the germline J gene. TRBJ1-6 is identified as an open reading frame with a role that is uncertain. Germline V gene lookup returns CDR1 MSHET and CDR2 SYDVDS. This CDR3 is 17 amino acids long. Trimming took off 5 bases at V and 0 bases at J, with 14 bases between the two ends.